The entry that follows covers one T cell receptor beta chain sequence. Its antigen is still unknown. The sample is drawn from a study of shared clonotypes between healthy human individuals. Study-level background: Per-donor plates numbered three CD4 naive, three CD4 memory, two CD8 naive and one CD8 memory.

Profiling relied on immunoSEQ multiplex PCR, and the TCRdb table lists in-frame clones only, not all of them. The table records approximately 980,000 clones, approximately 80% of them present only once. Each sample came from a Caucasian adult donor living in Nashville, Tennessee. Study-level results: Sampling was confined to blood; repertoires within tissues likely differ. Between a handful of donors, naive CD4 clonotypes were shared at a level of approximately 5%.

This TCR was sampled from a man younger than 35 in good health. Sequencing was done on a sample of memory CD4+ T cells sorted from blood. Stated subset: CD45RA-negative fraction.

CDR3 in amino acids: CASRGWGTMNTEAFF. The CDR3 DNA sequence: TGTGCCAGCAGGGGGTGGGGCACGATGAACACTGAAGCTTTCTTT. This chain connects TRBV6-1 to TRBJ1-1; D is perhaps TRBD1 (5 bases). Germline CDR1 MNHNS, CDR2 SASEGT. This CDR3 region has 15 residues. V lost 6 bases, J lost 0 bases, and 14 bases lay in between.